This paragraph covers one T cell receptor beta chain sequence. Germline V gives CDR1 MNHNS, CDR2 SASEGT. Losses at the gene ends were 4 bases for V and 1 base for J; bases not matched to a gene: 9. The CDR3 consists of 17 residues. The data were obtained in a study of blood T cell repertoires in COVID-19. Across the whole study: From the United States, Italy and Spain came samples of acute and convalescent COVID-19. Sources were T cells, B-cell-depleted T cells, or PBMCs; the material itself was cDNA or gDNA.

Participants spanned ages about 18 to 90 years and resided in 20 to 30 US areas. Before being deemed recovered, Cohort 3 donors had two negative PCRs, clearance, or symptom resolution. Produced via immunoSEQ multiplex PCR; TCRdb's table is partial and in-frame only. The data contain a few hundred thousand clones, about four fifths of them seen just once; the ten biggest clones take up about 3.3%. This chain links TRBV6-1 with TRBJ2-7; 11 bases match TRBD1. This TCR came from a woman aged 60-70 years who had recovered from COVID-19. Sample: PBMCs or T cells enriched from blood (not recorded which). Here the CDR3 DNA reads TGTGCCAGCAGTGCCCAGACGGGGACAGGGGGATCCTACGAGCAGTACTTC. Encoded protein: CASSAQTGTGGSYEQYF.